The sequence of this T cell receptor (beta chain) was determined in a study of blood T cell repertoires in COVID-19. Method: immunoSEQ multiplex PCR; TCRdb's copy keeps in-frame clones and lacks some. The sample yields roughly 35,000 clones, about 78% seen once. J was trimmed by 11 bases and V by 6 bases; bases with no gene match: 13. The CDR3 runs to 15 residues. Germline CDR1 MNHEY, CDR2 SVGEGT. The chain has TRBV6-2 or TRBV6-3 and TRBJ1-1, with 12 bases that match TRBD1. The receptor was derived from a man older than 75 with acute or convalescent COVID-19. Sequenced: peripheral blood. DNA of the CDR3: TGTGCCAGCAGACCTCCAGGGACAGGGGGCGGTAGGGCTTTCTTT. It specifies CASRPPGTGGGRAFF.